These 20 T cell receptor beta chains originate from one sample sequenced in a study of blood T cell repertoires in COVID-19. Libraries were prepared by immunoSEQ multiplex PCR; TCRdb keeps only in-frame clonotypes and omits some of them. The sample has approximately 120,000 clones; more than 70% are singletons. The source material was peripheral blood. All receptors come from a man aged 80 or over with active or convalescent COVID-19.

This chain uses TRBV3-1 (or the pseudogene TRBV3-2) with TRBJ2-2, with 14 positions matching TRBD2. The CDR3 runs to 19 residues. Trimming cost V 0 bases and J 1 base; bases outside gene matches: 4. Looked up from germline, CDR1 is LGHDT and CDR2 is YNNKEL (reference sequence). DNA of the CDR3: TGTGCCAGCAGCCAAGACCCGGGACTAGCGGGGGAGAACACCGGGGAGCTGTTTTTT. Translated, it gives CASSQDPGLAGENTGELFF.

The rearrangement links TRBV5-5 to TRBJ1-2; TRBD1 agrees at 10 bases. Trimming cost V 4 bases and J 2 bases; bases outside gene matches: 5. The CDR3 spans 15 residues. Germline V gives CDR1 SGHKS, CDR2 YYEKEE (reference sequence). The CDR3 is CASSRGTGANYGYTF. The CDR3 bases are TGTGCCAGCAGCCGAGGGACAGGGGCAAACTATGGCTACACCTTC.

The chain has TRBV19 and TRBJ1-2; 9 bases fit TRBD1. The CDR3 sequence is 14 residues long. In germline, CDR1 is LNHDA, CDR2 SQIVND (reference sequence). With 6 bases clipped from V and 7 bases from J, the junction kept 9 bases outside the gene matches. The CDR3 DNA is TGTGCCAGTAGCATGGACAGGGGACAGGGTGGCTACACCTTC. Translating it yields CASSMDRGQGGYTF. The whole variable domain, filled in from reference TRBV19 and TRBJ1-2, reads DGGITQSPKYLFRKEGQNVTLSCEQNLNHDAMYWYRQDPGQGLRLIYYSQIVNDFQKGDIAEGYSVSREKKESFPLTVTSAQKNPTAFYLCASSMDRGQGGYTFGSGTRLTVV.

The chain recombines TRBV10-3 with TRBJ2-3, with TRBD1 identical over 8 bases. J was trimmed by 3 bases and V by 8 bases; bases with no gene match: 7. The CDR3 extends over 14 amino acids. CDR1 is ENHRY and CDR2 is SYGVKD in the germline V gene. The CDR3 loop reads CAIAWDRSTDTQYF. The CDR3, as DNA: TGTGCCATCGCCTGGGACAGGAGTACAGATACGCAGTATTTT.

A note on this clone: The same CDR3 also results from other DNA sequences found in this sample. This chain uses TRBV18 with TRBJ2-7; D is undetermined. Germline-derived CDR1 and CDR2 are KGHSH and LQKENI. Trimming left V 3 bases short and J 5 bases short, with 8 bases between. The CDR3 is 12 amino acids. The DNA for the CDR3 is TGTGCCAGCTCACCGCAGGCCCACGAGCAGTACTTC. Translated, it gives CASSPQAHEQYF. Filled out from reference TRBV18 and TRBJ2-7, the complete variable domain reads NAGVMQNPRHLVRRRGQEARLRCSPMKGHSHVYWYRQLPEEGLKFMVYLQKENIIDESGMPKERFSAEFPKEGPSILRIQQVVRGDSAAYFCASSPQAHEQYFGPGTRLTVT.

The rearrangement uses TRBV2 and TRBJ1-6, with TRBD1 matching 11 bases. In germline, CDR1 is SNHLY, CDR2 FYNNEI. J was trimmed by 10 bases and V by 4 bases; bases with no gene match: 3. The CDR3 totals 14 residues. CDR3 protein: CASSGGQGASPLHF. The DNA for the CDR3 is TGTGCCAGCAGTGGTGGACAGGGGGCATCACCCCTCCACTTT.

J is TRBJ1-5 and V is TRBV7-2; D is possibly TRBD1 (5 bases). Trimming removed 4 bases at V and 7 bases at J, with 8 bases between. The CDR3 has 12 residues. The V gene's germline CDR1 is SGHTA and CDR2 FQGNSA. The CDR3 coding sequence is TGTGCCAGCAGCTCGCGGGACCAGCCCCAGCATTTT. This translates into CASSSRDQPQHF.

In DNA form, the CDR3 reads TGTGCCAGCAGCTCCCGCTTATCGGGACAGGGCTTAAACACCATATATTTT. This codes for CASSSRLSGQGLNTIYF. The rearrangement links TRBV9 to TRBJ1-3, with TRBD1 identical over 9 bases. The CDR3 has 17 residues. The germline V gene encodes CDR1 SGDLS and CDR2 YYNGEE. V lost 4 bases, J lost 6 bases, and 14 bases stayed unmatched.

CDR3 in DNA: TGCGCCAGCAGCTCATCCCCTTATAGCGGGGGGGGTCCCTACGAGCAGTACTTC. Its translation: CASSSSPYSGGGPYEQYF. V is TRBV5-1 and J is TRBJ2-7, with 11 bases fitting TRBD2. Germline CDR1 is SGHRS and CDR2 is YFSETQ. The CDR3 consists of 18 residues. The V gene end was trimmed by 3 bases and the J gene end by 2 bases; junction bases not matched to a gene: 13.

CDR3 nucleotide sequence: TGTGCCAGCAGATCCGTTGGATGGGGGCTCCCTAACAATCAGCCCCAGCATTTT. The encoded protein is CASRSVGWGLPNNQPQHF. The chain carries TRBV7-9 and TRBJ1-5, with D possibly TRBD1 on 6 matching bases. CDR1 and CDR2 from the germline V gene are SEHNR and FQNEAQ (reference sequence). There are 18 residues in the CDR3. Trimming removed 6 bases from V and 3 bases from J, with 24 bases in between.

The V and J genes are TRBV28 and TRBJ1-1; 8 bases match TRBD1. Trimming took 6 bases from V and 4 from J; bases not matched to a gene: 10. CDR3 length: 15 amino acids. Germline CDR1 reads MDHEN; CDR2 reads SYDVKM. The CDR3 bases are TGTGCCAGCAGGAGACAGGGGCTTTTGGGCACTGAAGCTTTCTTT. This translates into CASRRQGLLGTEAFF. Based on the CDR3 plus reference TRBV28 and TRBJ1-1, the full variable domain is DVKVTQSSRYLVKRTGEKVFLECVQDMDHENMFWYRQDPGLGLRLIYFSYDVKMKEKGDIPEGYSVSREKKERFSLILESASTNQTSMYLCASRRQGLLGTEAFFGQGTRLTVV.

The V and J genes are TRBV5-4 and TRBJ2-4, with TRBD2 as a possible D gene (5 bases). Trimming pared 0 bases from V and 3 bases from J, leaving 7 bases between. Germline V lookup: CDR1 SGHNT, CDR2 YYREEE (reference sequence). This CDR3 region has 14 residues. The CDR3 loop is CASSLGGLKNIQYF. The CDR3 DNA sequence: TGTGCCAGCAGCTTGGGAGGGCTCAAAAACATTCAGTACTTC.

The genes are TRBV4-3 and TRBJ2-2, with D unclear. Germline CDR1 and CDR2: LGHNA and YSLEER. Deletions cut 0 bases from V and 4 bases from J, with 9 bases between. CDR3 length: 15 residues. CDR3 nucleotide sequence: TGCGCCAGCAGCCAAGAGGGCAGAATCACCGGGGAGCTGTTTTTT. This encodes CASSQEGRITGELFF.

This sequence joins TRBV5-8 and TRBJ1-1; maybe TRBD1 (6 bases). In germline, CDR1 is SGHTS, CDR2 YDEGEE. Trimming stripped 3 bases from V and 0 bases from J, with 9 bases between. The CDR3 totals 14 residues. CDR3 bases: TGTGCCAGCAGCTCCAGGGGAATGAACACTGAAGCTTTCTTT. This sequence encodes CASSSRGMNTEAFF.

This rearrangement joins TRBV3-1 (or the pseudogene TRBV3-2) to TRBJ2-2, with TRBD1 matching 7 bases. The junction had 5 bases not matched to a gene; V was cut back by 4 bases and J by 0 bases. The CDR3 runs 16 residues. Looked up from germline, CDR1 is LGHDT and CDR2 is YNNKEL (reference sequence). For the CDR3, the DNA is TGTGCCAGCAGCCGATCCGACAGGGCGAACACCGGGGAGCTGTTTTTT. Amino acids: CASSRSDRANTGELFF.

V gene TRBV10-3 combines with J gene TRBJ1-2; the D gene is possibly TRBD1 (5 bases). The CDR3 is 15 residues long. V shed 3 bases and J shed 3 bases, with 14 bases lying between them. Germline V gene data show CDR1 as ENHRY and CDR2 as SYGVKD. The CDR3: CAISDGGGQYYGYTF. The DNA of the CDR3 is TGTGCCATCAGTGACGGGGGAGGGCAGTACTATGGCTACACCTTC.

V is TRBV11-2 and J is TRBJ1-6, with TRBD1 as a possible D gene (6 bases). The germline gives CDR1 SGHAT, CDR2 FQNNGV. V was trimmed by 0 bases and J by 7 bases, leaving 16 bases between them. This CDR3 region has 17 residues. CDR3 residues: CASSLDHGGVGNSPLHF. CDR3 DNA sequence: TGTGCCAGCAGCTTAGATCATGGGGGCGTCGGGAATTCACCCCTCCACTTT.

V is TRBV10-3 and J is TRBJ1-1; tentatively, D is TRBD1 (5 bases). Trimming took off 3 bases at V and 4 bases at J, with 9 bases between the two ends. Per the germline V gene, CDR1 is ENHRY and CDR2 is SYGVKD. This CDR3 has 13 residues. This CDR3 is CAISEQAATEAFF. The CDR3 DNA reads as TGTGCCATCAGTGAACAGGCAGCCACTGAAGCTTTCTTT.

In this sample, this clone turned up once. V and J are TRBV11-2 and TRBJ1-1; no reliable D call. Germline loops: CDR1 SGHAT, CDR2 FQNNGV. The CDR3 is made up of 13 amino acids. The ends were cut back, 1 base at V and 8 bases at J, with 11 bases in the middle. The CDR3 DNA sequence: TGTGCCAGCAGCTTAGGAGGGCCGGAGGAAGCTTTCTTT. Amino acids: CASSLGGPEEAFF.

The chain links TRBV5-1 to TRBJ1-6; 9 bases align to TRBD1. CDR3 size: 15 residues. CDR1 is SGHRS and CDR2 is YFSETQ in the germline V gene. J lost 9 bases, V lost 4 bases, and 8 bases had no gene match. In DNA form, the CDR3 reads TGCGCCAGCAGCAGGGGACAGGGCGGCGGTTCACCCCTCCACTTT. This translates into CASSRGQGGGSPLHF.